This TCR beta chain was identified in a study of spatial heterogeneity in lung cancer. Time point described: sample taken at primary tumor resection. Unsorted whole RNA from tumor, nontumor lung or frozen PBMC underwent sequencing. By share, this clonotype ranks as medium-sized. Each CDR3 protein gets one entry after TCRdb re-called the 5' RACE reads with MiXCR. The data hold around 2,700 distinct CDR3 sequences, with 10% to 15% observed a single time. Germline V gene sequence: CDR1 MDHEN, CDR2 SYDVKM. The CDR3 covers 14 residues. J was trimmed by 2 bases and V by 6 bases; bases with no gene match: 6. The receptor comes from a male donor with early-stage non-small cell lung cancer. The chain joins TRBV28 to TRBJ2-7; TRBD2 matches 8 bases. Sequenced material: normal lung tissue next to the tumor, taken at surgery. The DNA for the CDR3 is TGTGCCAGCAGCTTAGCGGGACCGACCTACGAGCAGTACTTC. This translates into CASSLAGPTYEQYF. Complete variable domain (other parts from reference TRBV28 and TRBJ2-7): DVKVTQSSRYLVKRTGEKVFLECVQDMDHENMFWYRQDPGLGLRLIYFSYDVKMKEKGDIPEGYSVSREKKERFSLILESASTNQTSMYLCASSLAGPTYEQYFGPGTRLTVT.